A selection of T cell receptor beta chains follows, all from one sample in a study of blood T cell repertoires in COVID-19. TCRdb's copy holds only in-frame clones and misses some; the assay was immunoSEQ multiplex PCR. This table has roughly 110,000 clones, 90% to 95% appearing once. The sequenced material came from peripheral blood. These receptors were collected from a woman in her thirties with acute or convalescent COVID-19. Both conserved end residues are part of each CDR3. A D gene is named only where the DNA matches it firmly. Only part of the rows carry a size: once, few, many, or a class if the clone is expanded.

CDR3,DNA,V,size,J,D
CASSPQLGDTGELFF,TGTGCCAGCTCACCACAACTCGGAGACACCGGGGAGCTGTTTTTT,TRBV18,.,TRBJ2-2,.
CASSWGGGDGELFF,TGTGCCAGTAGTTGGGGTGGCGGGGACGGGGAGCTGTTTTTT,TRBV19,once,TRBJ2-2,.
CASSQQLAEDTDTQYF,TGTGCCAGCAGCCAGCAGTTAGCGGAAGACACAGATACGCAGTATTTT,TRBV14,.,TRBJ2-3,.
CASSLMSSEGADTQYF,TGTGCCAGCAGCCTGATGAGTAGCGAGGGGGCAGATACGCAGTATTTT,TRBV2,.,TRBJ2-3,.
CASRFLGDNSGANVLTF,TGCGCCAGCAGATTCCTAGGGGACAACTCTGGGGCCAACGTCCTGACTTTC,TRBV10-2,few,TRBJ2-6,.
CASSLDFSSSGNTIYF,TGTGCCAGCAGCTTAGATTTTTCGAGCTCTGGAAACACCATATATTTT,TRBV7-9,.,TRBJ1-3,.
CASSDGRAIDTQYF,TGTGCCAGCAGTGACGGGAGGGCCATAGATACGCAGTATTTT,TRBV6-4,.,TRBJ2-3,TRBD2
CASSWDTANSPLHF,TGCGCCAGCAGCTGGGACACCGCGAATTCACCCCTCCACTTT,TRBV5-1,.,TRBJ1-6,.
CASSLGASSKGAFF,TGTGCCAGCAGCTTAGGGGCCTCTAGTAAGGGGGCTTTCTTT,TRBV7-2,.,TRBJ1-1,.
CASSREQGISYEQYF,TGCGCCAGCAGCCGAGAACAGGGGATCTCCTACGAGCAGTACTTC,TRBV4-3,.,TRBJ2-7,TRBD1
CASNTVGQGDGYTF,TGTGCCAGCAATACCGTCGGACAGGGGGATGGCTACACCTTC,TRBV3-1/TRBV3-2,once,TRBJ1-2,TRBD1
CASSLAGTGGARQFF,TGTGCCAGCAGCTTAGCCGGGACAGGGGGCGCACGGCAGTTCTTC,TRBV7-2,.,TRBJ2-1,TRBD1
CASSMTGQGVRYEQYF,TGTGCCAGCAGCATGACGGGACAGGGGGTACGCTACGAGCAGTACTTC,TRBV11-3,.,TRBJ2-7,TRBD1
CASSVGLAAYNEQFF,TGTGCCAGCAGCGTAGGACTAGCGGCGTACAATGAGCAGTTCTTC,TRBV9,.,TRBJ2-1,TRBD2
CASSGPEDTEAFF,TGTGCCAGCAGCGGTCCAGAGGACACTGAAGCTTTCTTT,TRBV5-6,.,TRBJ1-1,.
CASSPSGAGELFF,TGCGCCAGCAGCCCCTCCGGGGCCGGGGAGCTGTTTTTT,TRBV5-1,.,TRBJ2-2,.
CAITSGSYEQYF,TGTGCCATTACTAGCGGGAGCTACGAGCAGTACTTC,TRBV28,.,TRBJ2-7,TRBD2
CASSLSRTQPYEQYF,TGTGCCAGCAGTTTAAGTCGGACTCAGCCCTACGAGCAGTACTTC,TRBV28,.,TRBJ2-7,.
CASSETSGGADTQYF,TGTGCCAGCAGTGAGACTAGCGGGGGGGCAGATACGCAGTATTTT,TRBV6-4,.,TRBJ2-3,TRBD2
CASSWGVGNQPQHF,TGTGCCAGTAGTTGGGGGGTCGGCAATCAGCCCCAGCATTTT,TRBV19,.,TRBJ1-5,.
CASSLQGPPYGYTF,TGTGCCAGTAGTTTACAGGGGCCGCCCTATGGCTACACCTTC,TRBV19,.,TRBJ1-2,TRBD1
CASSVEPTGHYEQYF,TGTGCCAGCAGCGTAGAACCCACAGGGCACTACGAGCAGTACTTC,TRBV9,.,TRBJ2-7,.
CASSVDPQIPPYGYTF,TGTGCCAGCAGCGTAGACCCACAAATCCCTCCCTATGGCTACACCTTC,TRBV9,.,TRBJ1-2,.
CASRGRSPSGRSYEQFF,TGTGCCAGCAGGGGAAGATCCCCTAGCGGGAGAAGCTATGAGCAGTTCTTC,TRBV7-2,.,TRBJ2-1,TRBD2
CASSPLPGTENSNQPQHF,TGCGCCAGCAGCCCCCTACCTGGCACGGAGAATAGCAATCAGCCCCAGCATTTT,TRBV4-1,.,TRBJ1-5,.
CASSPGGPKAFF,TGTGCCAGCAGCCCTGGAGGACCGAAAGCTTTCTTT,TRBV11-3,.,TRBJ1-1,.
CASSFSASGTGTDTQYF,TGTGCCAGCAGCTTTAGTGCTAGCGGGACCGGCACAGATACGCAGTATTTT,TRBV11-2,.,TRBJ2-3,TRBD2
CASSEALAGGTLGNEQFF,TGTGCCAGCAGTGAGGCACTAGCGGGAGGCACTTTAGGTAATGAGCAGTTCTTC,TRBV2,.,TRBJ2-1,TRBD2
CASSRRTEGTYGYTF,TGTGCCAGCTCACGACGGACAGAGGGTACCTATGGCTACACCTTC,TRBV18,.,TRBJ1-2,.
CASSQLGGLVIGGQFF,TGTGCCAGCAGCCAACTTGGGGGACTAGTAATTGGTGGGCAGTTCTTC,TRBV4-2,.,TRBJ2-1,TRBD2
CASSPGQGFQKLFF,TGTGCCAGCAGTCCCGGACAGGGATTTCAGAAACTGTTTTTT,TRBV6-5,.,TRBJ1-4,TRBD1
CASSQVRVTNTGELFF,TGCGCCAGCAGCCAAGTAAGAGTTACGAACACCGGGGAGCTGTTTTTT,TRBV4-1,once,TRBJ2-2,.
CASSLDGQGLNEKLFF,TGTGCCAGCAGCTTAGATGGACAGGGACTTAATGAAAAACTGTTTTTT,TRBV11-2,few,TRBJ1-4,TRBD1
CASSEITGITDGYTF,TGTGCCAGCAGCGAGATTACAGGGATAACTGATGGCTACACCTTC,TRBV9,.,TRBJ1-2,.
CASSYGTSGRTDTQYF,TGTGCCAGCAGCTACGGGACTAGCGGTAGGACAGATACGCAGTATTTT,TRBV11-3,.,TRBJ2-3,TRBD2
CASSLTGIYSGNTIYF,TGTGCCAGCAGTTTAACAGGAATCTACTCTGGAAACACCATATATTTT,TRBV28,.,TRBJ1-3,.
CASSTSGGAGEQYF,TGTGCCAGCAGTACTAGCGGAGGGGCTGGCGAGCAGTACTTC,TRBV6-4,.,TRBJ2-7,TRBD2
CASGRGGSNEQYF,TGTGCCAGCGGCCGAGGCGGGAGCAACGAGCAGTACTTC,TRBV6-5,.,TRBJ2-7,TRBD2
CASNGGGGRETQYF,TGTGCCAGCAACGGCGGGGGGGGCCGGGAGACCCAGTACTTC,TRBV5-4,many,TRBJ2-5,TRBD2
CASSLDGRAAYEQYF,TGTGCCAGCAGTTTAGACGGGAGGGCGGCTTACGAGCAGTACTTC,TRBV28,.,TRBJ2-7,TRBD2
CASSQENSQTDTQYF,TGTGCCAGCAGCCAAGAGAATTCCCAGACAGATACGCAGTATTTT,TRBV4-2,.,TRBJ2-3,.
CASSLNQAQGETQYF,TGTGCCAGCAGCTTGAATCAGGCCCAGGGAGAGACCCAGTACTTC,TRBV9,.,TRBJ2-5,.
CASNGLASNEQFF,TGTGCTAGTAACGGGCTAGCTTCGAATGAGCAGTTCTTC,TRBV19,.,TRBJ2-1,.
CASSPGQVNQPQHF,TGTGCCAGCAGCCCCGGACAGGTCAATCAGCCCCAGCATTTT,TRBV7-9,.,TRBJ1-5,TRBD1
CVSRGGPGATSYNEQFF,TGTGTCAGCAGGGGGGGGCCAGGGGCCACATCATACAATGAGCAGTTCTTC,TRBV28,.,TRBJ2-1,.
CASSQRQGARNEQFF,TGTGCCAGCAGCCAGAGACAGGGGGCCAGGAATGAGCAGTTCTTC,TRBV3-1/TRBV3-2,.,TRBJ2-1,TRBD1
CASGSGHYSNQPQHF,TGTGCCAGCGGTTCGGGACACTATAGCAATCAGCCCCAGCATTTT,TRBV6-2/TRBV6-3,.,TRBJ1-5,.
CATSNIGGTYNEQFF,TGTGCCACCAGCAATATAGGGGGAACCTACAATGAGCAGTTCTTC,TRBV15,.,TRBJ2-1,.
CASSQGASSETQYF,TGTGCCAGCAGCCAAGGGGCTAGCTCGGAGACCCAGTACTTC,TRBV3-1/TRBV3-2,.,TRBJ2-5,.
CASSLPQGAVEKLFF,TGTGCCAGCAGTTTGCCCCAGGGGGCAGTTGAAAAACTGTTTTTT,TRBV4-2,.,TRBJ1-4,TRBD1
CASETQGFGTEAFF,TGTGCCAGCGAGACCCAGGGTTTTGGCACTGAAGCTTTCTTT,TRBV2,.,TRBJ1-1,.
CASSTPYSGNQPQHF,TGTGCCAGTAGTACCCCCTATTCAGGAAATCAGCCCCAGCATTTT,TRBV19,.,TRBJ1-5,.
CASSFGTPTMDYEQYF,TGTGCCAGCAGTTTTGGGACACCCACTATGGACTACGAGCAGTACTTC,TRBV6-2/TRBV6-3,.,TRBJ2-7,.